This T cell receptor (beta chain) was recovered during a study of pediatric ulcerative colitis (dated by TCRdb to between 2018 and 2020). As for the study more broadly: Of the ulcerative colitis patients, about 7 had pancolitis and two had left-sided colitis, and histology in every patient was consistent with ulcerative colitis. About nine newly diagnosed, treatment-naive pediatric ulcerative colitis patients and a handful of non-IBD control children each provided paired blood and rectal samples. The Pediatric Ulcerative Colitis Activity Index classified a couple of patients as having mild disease, four as having moderate disease and three as having acute severe colitis. Paper-wide results and their limitations: A couple of rectal CDR3 clonotypes were found in every ulcerative colitis patient but in no control. Significantly higher autologous blood-rectal clonal overlap was found in ulcerative colitis patients than in controls, which suggested increased T cell trafficking to inflamed tissue. With only four individuals, the healthy control group was small. Because repertoires came from total lymphocyte DNA, patterns in rare subsets such as regulatory T cells may not be reflected. Blood-derived T cells may have been included in the rectal pinch biopsies, particularly in patients with overt colitis. Controls, mild-moderate and acute severe colitis patients were separated by rectal repertoire features, and reduced rectal diversity due to clonal expansions was observed in acute severe colitis. For technical reasons, the blood samples of a couple of patients yielded substantially fewer templates, so those samples were excluded from the blood-rectal overlap analysis.

Through the immunoSEQ TRB Survey service, multiplex V and J primers were used to amplify rearranged CDR3 beta regions from genomic DNA. To keep sequencing depth the same across samples, survey-level depth of up to 500,000 reads per sample was applied. The libraries were purified and pooled, then sequenced using Illumina technology. The authors processed their data as follows. immunoSEQ online tools were used for productive clonality, sample overlap, pairwise scatters, CDR3 beta length, V/D/J gene usage and productiveness. Calculated diversity was defined as the number of unique rearrangements divided by total templates, multiplied by 100, and Shannon and Simpson indices were computed as well. Z-score normalized data were analyzed by principal component analysis with the R prcomp function and the ggbiplot package. Morisita's index was used to quantify blood-rectal clonal overlap within each subject. TCRdb mirrors the immuneACCESS table, restricted to in-frame sequences. Some clones are absent from its copies; in checked studies, under half trace to an unresolved V gene, and the reason for the others is unknown. From that table come the V and J calls and clone size; the DNA was used to work out D and trimming. The sample records 45,000 to 55,000 clones, around 81% of which are singletons. Over 3% of the sample lies in the top ten.

A single count supports this clone. Its recognized antigen is unknown. Base-call qualities are not available, and no considerably larger clone is one nucleotide away. During colonoscopy, one to two pinch biopsies were obtained from the rectum for research. Ulcerative colitis patients had received no immunosuppressive medication before the diagnostic colonoscopy. Before DNA was isolated, the rectal biopsies underwent proteinase K digestion. The Wizard kit (Promega) was used to extract genomic DNA from the blood and intestinal samples. V was cut back by 5 bases and J by 1 base, leaving a gap of 6 bases between them. CDR1 and CDR2, looked up from the germline V gene, are KGHSH and LQKENI. There are 12 amino acids in the CDR3, from cysteine to phenylalanine inclusive. Just CDR3 DNA is preserved here, 36 bases in frame from base 1.

The clonotype comes from a girl aged 10-17 years with moderate ulcerative colitis. Material for sequencing was gut tissue. The chain uses TRBV18 and TRBJ2-7, with the D gene not confidently named. The sequenced DNA is TGTGCCAGCTCAACAGTTTCCTACGAGCAGTACTTC. This is translated as CASSTVSYEQYF.